This T cell receptor (beta chain) was recorded in a study of human T cells and chemical hapten exposure. Turning to the study itself: Diphenylcyclopropenone doses were given weekly to the scalps of patients across the approximately 24-week study. Read at 6 days, the patch tests placed 0.01% DPC on the upper back.

Indicated time point: pre-sensitization, week 0. Specified treatment: therapeutic diphenylcyclopropenone sensitization with weekly scalp DPC. Every donor had alopecia and was 18 to 70 years old; all were suitable for DPC. This clonotype showed up many times. The library labeled individual cDNA molecules by adding unique molecular identifiers to them. TCRdb re-analysed the RACE reads in MiXCR, keeping a single row per CDR3 protein. This sample has tens of thousands of distinct CDR3 sequences, with 9.5% to 12% found just once. This CDR3 spans 16 amino acids. The germline V gene has CDR1 SGHAT and CDR2 FQNNGV. J was trimmed by 0 bases and V by 2 bases; bases with no gene match: 5.

This sequence joins TRBV11-2 and TRBJ2-3; 7 nucleotides line up with TRBD2. The source material was whole blood, sampled in connection with sensitization to the hapten diphenylcyclopropenone (DPC). The receptor's source is a woman in her forties or fifties with alopecia areata. Some clones in this sample may be carry-over from other donors' samples. This CDR3 reads CASSLFLAASTDTQYF. For the CDR3, the DNA is TGTGCCAGCAGCTTATTTCTAGCGGCAAGCACAGATACGCAGTATTTT.